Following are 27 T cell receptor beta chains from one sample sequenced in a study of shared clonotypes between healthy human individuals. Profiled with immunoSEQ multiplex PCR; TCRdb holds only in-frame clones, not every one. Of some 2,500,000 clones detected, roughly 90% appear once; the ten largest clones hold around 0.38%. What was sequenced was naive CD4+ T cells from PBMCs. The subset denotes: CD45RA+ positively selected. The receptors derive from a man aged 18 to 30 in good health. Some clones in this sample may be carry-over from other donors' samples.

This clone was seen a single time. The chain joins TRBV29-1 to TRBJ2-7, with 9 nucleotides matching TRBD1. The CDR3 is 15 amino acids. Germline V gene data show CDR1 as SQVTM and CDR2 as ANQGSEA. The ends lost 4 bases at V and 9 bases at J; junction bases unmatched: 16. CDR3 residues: CSVGVRNRGPLGQYF. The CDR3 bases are TGCAGCGTTGGGGTAAGGAACAGGGGGCCCCTAGGGCAGTACTTC.

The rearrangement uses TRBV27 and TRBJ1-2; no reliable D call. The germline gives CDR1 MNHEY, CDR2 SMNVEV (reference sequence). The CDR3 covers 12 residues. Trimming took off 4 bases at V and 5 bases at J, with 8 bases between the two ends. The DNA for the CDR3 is TGTGCCAGCAGTTCGGGATGGTATGGCTACACCTTC. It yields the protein CASSSGWYGYTF.

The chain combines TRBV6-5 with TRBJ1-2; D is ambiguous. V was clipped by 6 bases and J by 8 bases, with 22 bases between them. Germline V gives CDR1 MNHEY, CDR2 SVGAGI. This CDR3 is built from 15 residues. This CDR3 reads CASSYLVADRGGYTF. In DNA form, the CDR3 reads TGTGCCAGCAGCTACCTCGTGGCGGACCGCGGGGGCTACACCTTC.

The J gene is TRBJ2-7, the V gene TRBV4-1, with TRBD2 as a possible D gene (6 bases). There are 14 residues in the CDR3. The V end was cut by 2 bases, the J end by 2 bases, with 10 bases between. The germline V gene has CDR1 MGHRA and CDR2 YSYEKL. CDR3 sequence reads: CASSQLGRTYEQYF. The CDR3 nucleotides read TGCGCCAGCAGCCAACTCGGGAGAACCTACGAGCAGTACTTC.

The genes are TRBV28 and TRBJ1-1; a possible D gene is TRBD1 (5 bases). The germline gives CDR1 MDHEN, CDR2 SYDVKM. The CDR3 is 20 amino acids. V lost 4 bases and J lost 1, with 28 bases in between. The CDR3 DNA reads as TGTGCCAGCAGTTCCTTATATGGGTGGTATTCGGGACTCAAGAACACTGAAGCTTTCTTT. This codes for CASSSLYGWYSGLKNTEAFF.

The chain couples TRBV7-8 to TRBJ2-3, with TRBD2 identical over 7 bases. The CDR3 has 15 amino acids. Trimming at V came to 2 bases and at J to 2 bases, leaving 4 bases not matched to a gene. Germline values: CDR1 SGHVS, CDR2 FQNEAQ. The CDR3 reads CASSLRRENTDTQYF. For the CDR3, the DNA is TGTGCCAGCAGCTTAAGGCGGGAGAACACAGATACGCAGTATTTT.

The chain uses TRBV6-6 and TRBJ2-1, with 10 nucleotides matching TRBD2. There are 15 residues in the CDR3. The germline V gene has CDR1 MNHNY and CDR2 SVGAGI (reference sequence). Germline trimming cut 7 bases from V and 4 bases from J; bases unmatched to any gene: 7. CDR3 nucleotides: TGTGCCAGCACCCAGGGACTAGCGCCGTACAATGAGCAGTTCTTC. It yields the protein CASTQGLAPYNEQFF.

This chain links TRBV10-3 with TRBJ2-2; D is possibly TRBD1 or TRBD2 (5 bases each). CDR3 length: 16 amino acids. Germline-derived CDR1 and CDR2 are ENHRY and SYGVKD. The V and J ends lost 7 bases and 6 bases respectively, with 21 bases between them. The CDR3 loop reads CAITPTGTQWPGELFF. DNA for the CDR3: TGTGCCATCACCCCGACGGGGACGCAGTGGCCCGGGGAGCTGTTTTTT.

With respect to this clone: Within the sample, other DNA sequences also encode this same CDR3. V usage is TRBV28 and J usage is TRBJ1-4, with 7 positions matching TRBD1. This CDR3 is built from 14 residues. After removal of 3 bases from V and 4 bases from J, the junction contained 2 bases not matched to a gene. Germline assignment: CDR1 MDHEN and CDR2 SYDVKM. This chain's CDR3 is CASSLGQINEKLFF. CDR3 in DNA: TGTGCCAGCAGTTTGGGACAGATTAATGAAAAACTGTTTTTT.

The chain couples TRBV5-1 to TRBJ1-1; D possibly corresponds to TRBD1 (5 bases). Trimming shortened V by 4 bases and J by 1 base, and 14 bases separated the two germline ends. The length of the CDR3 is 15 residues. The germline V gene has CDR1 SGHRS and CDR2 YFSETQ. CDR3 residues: CASSAGPGTNTEAFF. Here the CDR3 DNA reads TGCGCCAGCAGCGCCGGACCCGGGACGAACACTGAAGCTTTCTTT.

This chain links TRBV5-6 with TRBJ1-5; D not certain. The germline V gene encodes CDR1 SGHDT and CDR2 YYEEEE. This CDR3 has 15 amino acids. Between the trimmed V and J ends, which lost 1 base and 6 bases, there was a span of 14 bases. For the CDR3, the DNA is TGTGCCAGCAGCTTGAGATCGACGGTACCTCAGCCCCAGCATTTT. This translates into CASSLRSTVPQPQHF.

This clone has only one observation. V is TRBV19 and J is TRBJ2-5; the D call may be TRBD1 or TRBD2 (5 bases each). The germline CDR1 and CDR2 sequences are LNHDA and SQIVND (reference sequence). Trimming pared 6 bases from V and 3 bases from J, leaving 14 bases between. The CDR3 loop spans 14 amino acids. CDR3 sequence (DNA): TGTGCCAGTAGGGCCATGGGGCGGGAAGAGACCCAGTACTTC. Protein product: CASRAMGREETQYF.

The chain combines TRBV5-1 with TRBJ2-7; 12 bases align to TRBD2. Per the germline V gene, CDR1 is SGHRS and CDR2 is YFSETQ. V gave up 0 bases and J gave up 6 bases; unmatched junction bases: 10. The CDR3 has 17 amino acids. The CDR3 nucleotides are TGCGCCAGCAGCTTGGGGGCTAGCGGGAGGGCGAGTAGCGAGCAGTACTTC. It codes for CASSLGASGRASSEQYF. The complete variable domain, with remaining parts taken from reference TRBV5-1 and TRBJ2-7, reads KAGVTQTPRYLIKTRGQQVTLSCSPISGHRSVSWYQQTPGQGLQFLFEYFSETQRNKGNFPGRFSGRQFSNSRSEMNVSTLELGDSALYLCASSLGASGRASSEQYFGPGTRLTVT.

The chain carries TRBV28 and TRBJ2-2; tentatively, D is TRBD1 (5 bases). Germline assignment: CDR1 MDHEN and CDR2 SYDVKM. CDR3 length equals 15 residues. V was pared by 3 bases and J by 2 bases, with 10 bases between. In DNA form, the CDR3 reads TGTGCCAGCAGTTTGGGGCAGCTAAACACCGGGGAGCTGTTTTTT. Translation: CASSLGQLNTGELFF.

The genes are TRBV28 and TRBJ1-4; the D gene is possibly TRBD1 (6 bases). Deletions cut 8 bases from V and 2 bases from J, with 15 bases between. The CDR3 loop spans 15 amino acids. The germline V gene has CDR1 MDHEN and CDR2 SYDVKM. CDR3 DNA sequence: TGTGCCAGCGGTGGGGGGCACATCACTAATGAAAAACTGTTTTTT. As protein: CASGGGHITNEKLFF.

In nucleotides, the CDR3 is TGCGCCAGCAGCTTGGAGCCTCTGTCTAGCGGGAGCTTCCAAGAGACCCAGTACTTC. Its translation: CASSLEPLSSGSFQETQYF. The chain is built from TRBV5-1 and TRBJ2-5; 10 positions match TRBD2. The CDR3 loop spans 19 amino acids. Germline lookup yields CDR1 SGHRS and CDR2 YFSETQ. With 0 bases clipped from V and 1 base from J, the junction kept 12 bases outside the gene matches.

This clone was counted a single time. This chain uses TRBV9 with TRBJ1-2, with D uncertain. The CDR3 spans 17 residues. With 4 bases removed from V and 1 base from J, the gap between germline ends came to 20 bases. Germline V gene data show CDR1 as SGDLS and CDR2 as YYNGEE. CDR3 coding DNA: TGTGCCAGCAGCCGACCCCCCTCCCAGCTTGTTAACTATGGCTACACCTTC. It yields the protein CASSRPPSQLVNYGYTF.

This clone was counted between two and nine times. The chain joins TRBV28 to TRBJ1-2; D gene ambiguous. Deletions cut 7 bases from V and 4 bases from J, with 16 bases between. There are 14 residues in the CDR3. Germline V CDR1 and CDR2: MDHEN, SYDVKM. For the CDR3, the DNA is TGTGCCAGCACCGTCGCAACGGTTCGCTATGGCTACACCTTC. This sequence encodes CASTVATVRYGYTF.

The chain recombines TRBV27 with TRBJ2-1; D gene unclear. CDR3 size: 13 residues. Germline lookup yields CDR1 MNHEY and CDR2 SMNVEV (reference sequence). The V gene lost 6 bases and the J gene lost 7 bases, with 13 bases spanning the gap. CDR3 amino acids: CASRRLDWNEQFF. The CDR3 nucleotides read TGTGCCAGCAGGCGCTTAGACTGGAATGAGCAGTTCTTC.

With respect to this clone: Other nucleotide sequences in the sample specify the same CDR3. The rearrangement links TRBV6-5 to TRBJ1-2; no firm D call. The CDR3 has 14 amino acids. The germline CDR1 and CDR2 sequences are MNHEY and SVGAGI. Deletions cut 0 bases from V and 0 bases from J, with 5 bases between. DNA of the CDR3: TGTGCCAGCAGTTACTCTTCCTCTAACTATGGCTACACCTTC. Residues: CASSYSSSNYGYTF.

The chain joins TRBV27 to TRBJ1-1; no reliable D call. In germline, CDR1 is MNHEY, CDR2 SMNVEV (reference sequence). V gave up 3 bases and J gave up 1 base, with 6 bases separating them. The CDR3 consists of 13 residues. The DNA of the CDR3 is TGTGCCAGCAGTTTCCATCCGAACACTGAAGCTTTCTTT. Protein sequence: CASSFHPNTEAFF.

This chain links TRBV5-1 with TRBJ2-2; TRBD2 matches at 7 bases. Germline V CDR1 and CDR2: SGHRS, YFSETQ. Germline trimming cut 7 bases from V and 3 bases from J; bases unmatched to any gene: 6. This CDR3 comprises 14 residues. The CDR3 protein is CASGGLIHTGELFF. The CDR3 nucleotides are TGCGCCAGCGGGGGACTAATTCACACCGGGGAGCTGTTTTTT.

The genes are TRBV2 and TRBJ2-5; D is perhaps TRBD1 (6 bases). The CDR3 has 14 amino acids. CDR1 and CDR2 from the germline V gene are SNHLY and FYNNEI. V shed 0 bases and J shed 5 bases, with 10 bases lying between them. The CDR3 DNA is TGTGCCAGCAGTGAAGCGGGGGCAGGGGAGACCCAGTACTTC. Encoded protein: CASSEAGAGETQYF.

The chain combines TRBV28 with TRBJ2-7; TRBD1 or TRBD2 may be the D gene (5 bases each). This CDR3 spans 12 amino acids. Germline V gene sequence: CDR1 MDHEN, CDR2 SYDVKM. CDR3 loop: CALGTSSYEQYF. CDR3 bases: TGTGCACTCGGGACGAGCTCCTACGAGCAGTACTTC.

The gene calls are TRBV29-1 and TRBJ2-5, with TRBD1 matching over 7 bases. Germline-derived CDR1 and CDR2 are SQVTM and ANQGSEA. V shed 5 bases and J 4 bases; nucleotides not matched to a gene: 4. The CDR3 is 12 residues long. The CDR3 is CSVTGDRETQYF. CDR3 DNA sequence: TGCAGCGTTACAGGGGACCGAGAGACCCAGTACTTC.

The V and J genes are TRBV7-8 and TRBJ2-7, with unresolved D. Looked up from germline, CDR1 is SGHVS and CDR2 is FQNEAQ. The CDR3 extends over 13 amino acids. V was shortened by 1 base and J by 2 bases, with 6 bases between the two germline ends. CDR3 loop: CASSLVRAYEQYF. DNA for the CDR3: TGTGCCAGCAGCTTAGTTAGGGCCTACGAGCAGTACTTC.

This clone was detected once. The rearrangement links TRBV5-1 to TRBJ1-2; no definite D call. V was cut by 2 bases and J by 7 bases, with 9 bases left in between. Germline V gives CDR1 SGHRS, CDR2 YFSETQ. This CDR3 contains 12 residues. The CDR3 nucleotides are TGCGCCAGCAGCTTCGGAATGGGTGGCTACACCTTC. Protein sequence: CASSFGMGGYTF.